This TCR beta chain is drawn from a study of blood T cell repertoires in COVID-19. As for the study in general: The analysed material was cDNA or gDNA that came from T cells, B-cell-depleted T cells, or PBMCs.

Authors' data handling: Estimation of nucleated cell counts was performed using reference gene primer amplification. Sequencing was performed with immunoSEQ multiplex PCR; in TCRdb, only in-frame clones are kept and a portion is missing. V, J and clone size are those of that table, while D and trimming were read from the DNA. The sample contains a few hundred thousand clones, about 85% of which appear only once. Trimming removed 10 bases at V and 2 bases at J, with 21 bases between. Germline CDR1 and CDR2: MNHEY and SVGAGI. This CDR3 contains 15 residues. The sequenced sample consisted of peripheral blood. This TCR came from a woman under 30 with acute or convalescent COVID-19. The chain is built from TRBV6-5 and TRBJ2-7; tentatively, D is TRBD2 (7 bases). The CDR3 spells CATTHGGLNTYEQYF. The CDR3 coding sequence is TGTGCCACCACCCACGGGGGGCTCAATACCTACGAGCAGTACTTC.